The rows below give T cell receptor beta chains drawn from one sample of a study of CD8 T cells in ankylosing spondylitis. From the 5' RACE reads, TCRdb called clonotypes with MiXCR, one entry per CDR3 protein. The profile covers hundreds of thousands of distinct CDR3 sequences, with 25% to 30% appearing a single time and approximately 6.6% taken by the ten largest. The sequenced sample was blood, either unsorted or a sorted T cell fraction (not recorded which). These receptors came from a male donor with ankylosing spondylitis or in good health (not recorded which). CDR3s include the opening cysteine and the closing phenylalanine or tryptophan. A D gene is named only where the DNA matches it firmly. Clone size is not always given. Where it is, it says once, few, many or a class for expanded clones.

v_gene	d_gene	j_gene	abundance	CDR3aa	CDR3nt
TRBV2	NA	TRBJ2-3	few	CASPVTGTDTQYF	TGTGCCAGCCCGGTGACAGGCACAGATACGCAGTATTTT
TRBV20-1	NA	TRBJ2-5	NA	CSAAPGKKGETQYF	TGCAGTGCTGCCCCGGGGAAAAAAGGGGAGACCCAGTACTTC
TRBV12-3/TRBV12-4	NA	TRBJ1-1	NA	CASRHIELNTEAFF	TGTGCCAGCAGACACATTGAGCTGAACACTGAAGCTTTCTTT
TRBV2	NA	TRBJ2-1	NA	CASSWEVNNEQFF	TGTGCCAGCAGTTGGGAGGTTAACAATGAGCAGTTCTTC
TRBV4-2	TRBD2	TRBJ2-2	few	CASSQGLGGTGELFF	TGTGCCAGCAGCCAAGGGTTGGGGGGGACCGGGGAGCTGTTTTTT
TRBV20-1	NA	TRBJ2-7	few	CSASLGAAYEQYF	TGCAGTGCTAGCCTTGGCGCAGCCTACGAGCAGTACTTC
TRBV10-3	TRBD1	TRBJ2-5	many	CAIRNGQGAETQYF	TGTGCCATCCGGAACGGACAGGGGGCAGAGACCCAGTACTTC
TRBV3-1	TRBD2	TRBJ2-1	many	CASSPGARLAGGTAYNEQFF	TGTGCCAGCAGCCCGGGGGCGAGACTAGCGGGAGGGACGGCATACAATGAGCAGTTCTTC
TRBV12-3/TRBV12-4	NA	TRBJ2-4	NA	CASTPERATNIQYF	TGTGCCAGCACCCCGGAGAGAGCCACGAACATTCAGTACTTC
TRBV18	NA	TRBJ1-2	many	CASSTGASANYGYTF	TGTGCCAGCTCAACGGGGGCTTCGGCTAACTATGGCTACACCTTC
TRBV12-3/TRBV12-4	TRBD2	TRBJ2-4	once	CASSLAGGTKNIQYF	TGTGCCAGCAGTTTGGCCGGGGGGACCAAAAACATTCAGTACTTC
TRBV5-1	TRBD2	TRBJ2-2	many	CASSLVLAGGANTGELFF	TGCGCCAGCAGCTTGGTTCTAGCGGGTGGCGCGAACACCGGGGAGCTGTTTTTT
TRBV5-1	NA	TRBJ2-7	NA	CASSLGPPKGGEQYF	TGCGCCAGCAGCTTGGGCCCGCCGAAAGGGGGTGAGCAGTACTTC
TRBV20-1	NA	TRBJ2-3	many	CSARGGFTDTQYF	TGCAGTGCTAGAGGGGGGTTCACAGATACGCAGTATTTT
TRBV24-1	TRBD2	TRBJ2-3	few	CATSDPGAGGVTDTQYF	TGTGCCACCAGTGATCCGGGTGCGGGGGGGGTAACAGATACGCAGTATTTT
TRBV6-1	NA	TRBJ2-7	many	CASSEAGLGEQYF	TGTGCCAGCAGTGAAGCGGGGCTTGGGGAGCAGTACTTC
TRBV4-3	TRBD2	TRBJ2-7	NA	CASSQDVVWLAGRGYEQYF	TGCGCCAGCAGCCAAGATGTCGTCTGGCTAGCGGGAAGAGGCTACGAGCAGTACTTC
TRBV6-1	TRBD1	TRBJ1-5	many	CASSQKQGDNQPQHF	TGTGCCAGCAGTCAAAAACAGGGGGACAATCAGCCCCAGCATTTT
TRBV29-1	NA	TRBJ2-6	NA	CSVDSTGQSSGANVLTF	TGCAGCGTTGACTCGACAGGCCAGAGCTCTGGGGCCAACGTCCTGACTTTC
TRBV20-1	NA	TRBJ2-1	many	CSARAKLANSYNEQFF	TGCAGTGCTAGAGCAAAGCTAGCGAACTCCTACAATGAGCAGTTCTTC
TRBV12-3/TRBV12-4	NA	TRBJ1-2	NA	CASSTSRGANYGYTF	TGTGCCAGCAGTACCTCCAGGGGCGCCAACTATGGCTACACCTTC
TRBV7-2	TRBD2	TRBJ2-2	few	CASSPPGSSGRFGELFF	TGTGCCAGCAGCCCTCCTGGGTCTAGCGGGAGGTTCGGGGAGCTGTTTTTT
TRBV6-1	TRBD2	TRBJ2-5	many	CASTPLAGVRETQYF	TGTGCCAGCACCCCACTAGCGGGAGTACGAGAGACCCAGTACTTC
TRBV2	TRBD1	TRBJ2-1	NA	CASSEDPRGEQFF	TGTGCCAGCAGTGAAGATCCCAGGGGGGAGCAGTTCTTC
TRBV20-1	TRBD1	TRBJ1-4	once	CSAPRQGVSEKLFF	TGCAGTGCACCCAGACAGGGCGTAAGCGAAAAACTGTTTTTT
TRBV2	NA	TRBJ2-7	many	CASSENPTSPYEQYF	TGTGCCAGCAGTGAAAATCCCACGTCCCCCTACGAGCAGTACTTC
TRBV12-3/TRBV12-4	TRBD2	TRBJ2-7	NA	CASRAGTSNEQYF	TGTGCCAGCAGGGCCGGGACTAGCAACGAGCAGTACTTC
TRBV20-1	TRBD2	TRBJ2-1	few	CSPAGGGQSYNEQFF	TGCAGTCCGGCGGGAGGGGGGCAGTCCTACAATGAGCAGTTCTTC
TRBV5-1	TRBD2	TRBJ2-5	few	CASSTDPGGRETQYF	TGCGCCAGCAGCACTGACCCGGGGGGACGAGAGACCCAGTACTTC
TRBV10-3	TRBD2	TRBJ2-2	many	CAISYGGSLAGELFF	TGTGCCATCAGTTATGGCGGGAGTCTCGCCGGGGAGCTGTTTTTT